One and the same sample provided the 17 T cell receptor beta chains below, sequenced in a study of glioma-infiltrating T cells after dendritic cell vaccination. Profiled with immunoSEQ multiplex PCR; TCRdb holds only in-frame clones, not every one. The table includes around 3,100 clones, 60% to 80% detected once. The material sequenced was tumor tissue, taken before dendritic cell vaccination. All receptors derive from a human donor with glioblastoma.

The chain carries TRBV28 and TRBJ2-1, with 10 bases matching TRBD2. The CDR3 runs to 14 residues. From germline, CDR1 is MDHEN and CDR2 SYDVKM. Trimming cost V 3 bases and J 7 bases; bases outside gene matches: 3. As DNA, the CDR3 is TGTGCCAGCAGTTTTCTAGCGGGGGAAAATGAGCAGTTCTTC. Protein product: CASSFLAGENEQFF.

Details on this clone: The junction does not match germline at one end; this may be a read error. The CDR3 loop is CASSYSPGQVTF. The CDR3 nucleotides read TGTGCCAGCAGTTACTCCCCCGGACAGGTTACTTTC. This sequence joins TRBV6-5 and TRBJ1-2; 7 bases are shared with TRBD1. CDR3 size: 12 residues. The germline gives CDR1 MNHEY, CDR2 SVGAGI.

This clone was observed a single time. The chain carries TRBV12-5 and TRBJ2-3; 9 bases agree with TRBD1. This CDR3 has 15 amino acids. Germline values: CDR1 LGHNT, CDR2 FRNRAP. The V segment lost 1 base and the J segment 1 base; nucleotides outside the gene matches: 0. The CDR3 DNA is TGTGCTAGTGGTTTGGGGACAGGGGGCACAGATACGCAGTATTTT. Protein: CASGLGTGGTDTQYF.

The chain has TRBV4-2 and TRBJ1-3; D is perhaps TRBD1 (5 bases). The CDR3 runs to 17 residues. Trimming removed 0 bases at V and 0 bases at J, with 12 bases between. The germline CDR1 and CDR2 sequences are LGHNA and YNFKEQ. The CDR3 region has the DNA TGTGCCAGCAGCCAAGAGCTACAGGCCCTCTCTGGAAACACCATATATTTT. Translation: CASSQELQALSGNTIYF.

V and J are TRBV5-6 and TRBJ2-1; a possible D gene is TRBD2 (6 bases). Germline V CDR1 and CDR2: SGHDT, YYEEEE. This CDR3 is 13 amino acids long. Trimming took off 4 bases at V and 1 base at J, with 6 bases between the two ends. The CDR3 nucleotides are TGTGCCAGCAGCCGGGGGTCCTACAATGAGCAGTTCTTC. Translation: CASSRGSYNEQFF.

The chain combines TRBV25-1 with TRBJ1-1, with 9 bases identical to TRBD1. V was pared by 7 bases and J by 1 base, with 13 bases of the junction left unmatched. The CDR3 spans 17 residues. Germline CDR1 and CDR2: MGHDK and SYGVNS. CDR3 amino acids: CASNNWDRDNGNTEAFF. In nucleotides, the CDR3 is TGTGCCAGCAACAACTGGGACAGGGACAACGGGAACACTGAAGCTTTCTTT.

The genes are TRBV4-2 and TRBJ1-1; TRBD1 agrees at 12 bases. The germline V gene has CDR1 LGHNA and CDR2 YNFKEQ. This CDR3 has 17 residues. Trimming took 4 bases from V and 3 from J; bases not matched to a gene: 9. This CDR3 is CASSPSGTGGVDTEAFF. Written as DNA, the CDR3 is TGTGCCAGCAGCCCGTCCGGGACAGGGGGCGTCGACACTGAAGCTTTCTTT.

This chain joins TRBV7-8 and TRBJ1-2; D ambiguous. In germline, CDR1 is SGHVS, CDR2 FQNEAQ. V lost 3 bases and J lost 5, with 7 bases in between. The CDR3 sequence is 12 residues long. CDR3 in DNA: TGTGCCAGCAGCTTTGACGGGTATGGCTACACCTTC. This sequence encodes CASSFDGYGYTF. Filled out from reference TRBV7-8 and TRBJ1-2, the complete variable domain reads GAGVSQSPRYKVAKRGQDVALRCDPISGHVSLFWYQQALGQGPEFLTYFQNEAQLDKSGLPSDRFFAERPEGSVSTLKIQRTQQEDSAVYLCASSFDGYGYTFGSGTRLTVV.

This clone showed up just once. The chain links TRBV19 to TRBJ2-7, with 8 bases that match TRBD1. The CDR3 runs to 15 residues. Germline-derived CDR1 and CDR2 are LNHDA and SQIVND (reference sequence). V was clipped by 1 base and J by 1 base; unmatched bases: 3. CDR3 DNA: TGTGCCAGTAGTATAGCCGGACAGGGTTCCTACGAGCAGTACTTC. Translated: CASSIAGQGSYEQYF.

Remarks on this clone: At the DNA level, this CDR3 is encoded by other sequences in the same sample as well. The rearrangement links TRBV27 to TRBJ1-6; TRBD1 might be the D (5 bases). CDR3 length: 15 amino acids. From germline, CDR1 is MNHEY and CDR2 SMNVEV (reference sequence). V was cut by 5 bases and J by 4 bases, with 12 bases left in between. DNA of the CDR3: TGTGCCAGCAGTGACTGGGGGGGATATAATTCACCCCTCCACTTT. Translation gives CASSDWGGYNSPLHF.

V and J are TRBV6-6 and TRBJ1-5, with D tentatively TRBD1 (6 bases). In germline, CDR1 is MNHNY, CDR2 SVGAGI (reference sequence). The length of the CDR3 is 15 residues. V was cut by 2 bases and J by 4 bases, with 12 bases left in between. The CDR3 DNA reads TGTGCCAGCAGTTACGGGACACTTCCAAATCAGCCCCAGCATTTT. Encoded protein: CASSYGTLPNQPQHF.

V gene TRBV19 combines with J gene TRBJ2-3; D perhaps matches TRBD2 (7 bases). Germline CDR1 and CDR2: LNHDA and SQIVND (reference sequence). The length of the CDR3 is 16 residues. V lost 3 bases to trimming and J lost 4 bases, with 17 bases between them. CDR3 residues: CASSIRVGGPSDTQYF. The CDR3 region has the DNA TGTGCCAGTAGTATTCGAGTGGGGGGGCCCTCAGATACGCAGTATTTT.

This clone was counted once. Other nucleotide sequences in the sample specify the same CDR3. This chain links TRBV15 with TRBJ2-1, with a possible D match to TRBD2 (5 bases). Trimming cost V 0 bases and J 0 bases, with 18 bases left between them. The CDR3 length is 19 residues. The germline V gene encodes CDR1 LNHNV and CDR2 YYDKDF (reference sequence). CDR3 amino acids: CATSRDLVVLGSSYNEQFF. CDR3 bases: TGTGCCACCAGCAGAGATCTGGTTGTGCTGGGGAGCTCCTACAATGAGCAGTTCTTC. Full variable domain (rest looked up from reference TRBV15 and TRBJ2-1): DAMVIQNPRYQVTQFGKPVTLSCSQTLNHNVMYWYQQKSSQAPKLLFHYYDKDFNNEADTPDNFQSRRPNTSFCFLDIRSPGLGDTAMYLCATSRDLVVLGSSYNEQFFGPGTRLTVL.

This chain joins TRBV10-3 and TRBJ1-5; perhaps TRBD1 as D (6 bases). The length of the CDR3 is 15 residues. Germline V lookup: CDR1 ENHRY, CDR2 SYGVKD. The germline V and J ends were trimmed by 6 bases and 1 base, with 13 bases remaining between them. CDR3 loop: CAIRQGLESNQPQHF. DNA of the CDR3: TGTGCCATCAGACAGGGCCTCGAGAGCAATCAGCCCCAGCATTTT.

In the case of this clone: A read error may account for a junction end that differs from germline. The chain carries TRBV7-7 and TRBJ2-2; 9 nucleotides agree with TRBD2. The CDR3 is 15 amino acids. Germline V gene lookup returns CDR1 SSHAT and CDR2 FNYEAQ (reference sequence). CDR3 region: CASSSSGVGTGELFF. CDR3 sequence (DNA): TGTGCTAGCAGCTCTAGCGGGGTGGGGACCGGGGAGCTGTTTTTT.

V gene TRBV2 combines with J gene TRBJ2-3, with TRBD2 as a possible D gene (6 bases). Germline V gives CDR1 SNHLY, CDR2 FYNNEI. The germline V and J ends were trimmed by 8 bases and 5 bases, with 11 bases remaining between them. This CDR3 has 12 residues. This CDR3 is CASGRGVDTQYF. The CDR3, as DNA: TGTGCCAGCGGGCGGGGTGTAGATACGCAGTATTTT. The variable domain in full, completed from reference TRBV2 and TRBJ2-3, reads EPEVTQTPSHQVTQMGQEVILRCVPISNHLYFYWYRQILGQKVEFLVSFYNNEISEKSEIFDDQFSVERPDGSNFTLKIRSTKLEDSAMYFCASGRGVDTQYFGPGTRLTVL.

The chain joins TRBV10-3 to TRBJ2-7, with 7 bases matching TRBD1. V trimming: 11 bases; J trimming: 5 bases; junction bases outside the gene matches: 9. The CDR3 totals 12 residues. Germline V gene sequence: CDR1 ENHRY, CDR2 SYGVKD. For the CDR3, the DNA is TGTGCCTCCCGGGACAGCTCTAACGAGCAGTACTTC. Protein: CASRDSSNEQYF.